Listed below are T cell receptor beta chains from one sample, sequenced in a study of T cell responses to AZD1222 COVID-19 vaccine. Libraries were prepared by immunoSEQ multiplex PCR; TCRdb keeps only in-frame clonotypes and omits some of them. Of approximately 130,000 clones listed, approximately 85% are singletons. Source: peripheral blood, taken on day 0 of AZD1222 vaccination. The receptors derive from an adult in good health. The CDR3 runs from the conserved cysteine through the conserved F or W. The D gene is left open where the match is weak. Expanded clones get a size class; other rows say once, few or many, or leave the size out.

>TRBJ2-7|TRBV7-8|-|-
CASSPLRVLSYEQYF
TGTGCCAGCAGTCCACTCAGGGTGTTGAGTTACGAGCAGTACTTC
>TRBJ1-4|TRBV9|-|TRBD1
CASSVARDSLVATNEKLFF
TGTGCCAGCAGCGTAGCGCGGGACAGCCTAGTTGCAACTAATGAAAAACTGTTTTTT
>TRBJ1-5|TRBV5-4|few|-
CASSRDGNQPQHF
TGTGCCAGCAGCCGGGACGGCAATCAGCCCCAGCATTTT
>TRBJ1-5|TRBV28|-|-
CASSLFVSGNQPQHF
TGTGCCAGCAGTTTATTCGTCAGCGGCAATCAGCCCCAGCATTTT
>TRBJ1-6|TRBV3-1/TRBV3-2|-|-
CASSQQSSYNSPLHF
TGTGCCAGCAGCCAACAGAGCTCCTATAATTCACCCCTCCACTTT
>TRBJ1-1|TRBV7-2|-|-
CASSNMWNTEAFF
TGTGCCAGCAGTAATATGTGGAACACTGAAGCTTTCTTT
>TRBJ2-4|TRBV12-3/TRBV12-4|-|-
CAIGTLAKNIQYF
TGTGCCATCGGGACATTAGCCAAAAACATTCAGTACTTC
>TRBJ2-4|TRBV19|-|-
CASSWRQGNIQYF
TGTGCCAGTAGTTGGCGTCAGGGAAACATTCAGTACTTC
>TRBJ2-2|TRBV24-1|-|-
CATSVGGGANTGELFF
TGTGCCACCAGTGTCGGGGGTGGAGCGAACACCGGGGAGCTGTTTTTT
>TRBJ1-2|TRBV10-3|few|TRBD1
CAISVLGTGVDYGYTF
TGTGCCATCAGTGTCTTAGGGACAGGGGTGGACTATGGCTACACCTTC
>TRBJ1-4|TRBV11-3|few|-
CASSGESEGATDRNEKLFF
TGTGCCAGCAGCGGTGAGTCGGAAGGGGCGACAGATCGCAATGAAAAACTGTTTTTT
>TRBJ1-2|TRBV6-2/TRBV6-3|-|-
CASSSDSRGFYGYTF
TGTGCCAGCAGTTCCGACTCCAGAGGGTTCTATGGCTACACCTTC
>TRBJ1-5|TRBV24-1|once|-
CATSGAGSNQPQHF
TGTGCCACCAGTGGAGCTGGCAGCAATCAGCCCCAGCATTTT
>TRBJ2-5|TRBV11-2|few|TRBD1
CASSFTGGGSQETQYF
TGTGCCAGCAGCTTCACAGGGGGTGGTTCACAAGAGACCCAGTACTTC
>TRBJ2-7|TRBV10-3|-|TRBD1
CAISDGQGVDEQYF
TGTGCCATCAGTGATGGGCAGGGGGTGGACGAGCAGTACTTC
>TRBJ1-5|TRBV24-1|-|-
CATSDLLGPQHF
TGTGCCACCAGTGACCTTCTCGGGCCCCAGCATTTT
>TRBJ1-2|TRBV27|-|-
CASSLFQGSGYTF
TGTGCCAGCAGTTTATTTCAGGGGAGCGGCTACACCTTC
>TRBJ2-7|TRBV3-1/TRBV3-2|-|-
CASSHLGPSYEQYF
TGTGCCAGCAGCCATCTGGGGCCGTCCTACGAGCAGTACTTC
>TRBJ2-7|TRBV30|once|-
CAWGLAYEQYF
TGTGCCTGGGGACTGGCCTACGAGCAGTACTTC
>TRBJ1-1|TRBV3-1/TRBV3-2|-|TRBD1
CASSHSGTGLTEAFF
TGTGCCAGCAGCCACTCCGGGACAGGGTTGACTGAAGCTTTCTTT
>TRBJ2-7|TRBV4-3|-|-
CASSQAWGPYEQYF
TGCGCCAGCAGCCAAGCTTGGGGGCCGTACGAGCAGTACTTC
>TRBJ2-7|TRBV28|-|-
CATNLPRGPSTYEQYF
TGTGCCACCAATCTCCCGCGGGGCCCCTCCACCTACGAGCAGTACTTC